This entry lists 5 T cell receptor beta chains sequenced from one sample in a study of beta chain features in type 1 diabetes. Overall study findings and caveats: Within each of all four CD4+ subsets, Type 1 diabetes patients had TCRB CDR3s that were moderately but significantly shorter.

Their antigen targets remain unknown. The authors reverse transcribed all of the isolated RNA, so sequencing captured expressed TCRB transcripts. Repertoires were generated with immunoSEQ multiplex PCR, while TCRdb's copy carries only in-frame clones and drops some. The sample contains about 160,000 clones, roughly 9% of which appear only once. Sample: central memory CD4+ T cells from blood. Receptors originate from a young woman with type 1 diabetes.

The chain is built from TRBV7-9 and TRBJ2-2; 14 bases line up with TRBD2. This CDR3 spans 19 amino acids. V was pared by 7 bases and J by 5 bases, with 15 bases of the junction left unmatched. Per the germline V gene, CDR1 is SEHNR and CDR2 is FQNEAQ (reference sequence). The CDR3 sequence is CASTHPPGLAGARTGELFF. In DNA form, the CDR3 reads TGTGCCAGCACCCATCCACCGGGACTAGCGGGAGCGCGAACCGGGGAGCTGTTTTTT.

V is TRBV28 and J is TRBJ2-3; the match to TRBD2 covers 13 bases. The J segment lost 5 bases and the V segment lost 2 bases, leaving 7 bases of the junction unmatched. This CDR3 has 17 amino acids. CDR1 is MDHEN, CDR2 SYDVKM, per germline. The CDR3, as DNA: TGTGCCAGCAGTTTAGCCGGACTAGCGGGGGCGGAAGATACGCAGTATTTT. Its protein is CASSLAGLAGAEDTQYF. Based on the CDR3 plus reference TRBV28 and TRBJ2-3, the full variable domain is DVKVTQSSRYLVKRTGEKVFLECVQDMDHENMFWYRQDPGLGLRLIYFSYDVKMKEKGDIPEGYSVSREKKERFSLILESASTNQTSMYLCASSLAGLAGAEDTQYFGPGTRLTVL.

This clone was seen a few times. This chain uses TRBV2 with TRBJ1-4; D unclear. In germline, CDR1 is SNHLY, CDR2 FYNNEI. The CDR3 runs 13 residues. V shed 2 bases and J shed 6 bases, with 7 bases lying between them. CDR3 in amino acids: CASSEKTDEKLFF. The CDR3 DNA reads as TGTGCCAGCAGTGAAAAAACAGATGAAAAACTGTTTTTT.

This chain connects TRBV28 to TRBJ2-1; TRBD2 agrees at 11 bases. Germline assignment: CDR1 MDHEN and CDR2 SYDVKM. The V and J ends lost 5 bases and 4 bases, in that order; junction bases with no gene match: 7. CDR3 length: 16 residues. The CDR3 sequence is CASSGPTSGSYNEQFF. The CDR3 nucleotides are TGTGCCAGCAGTGGCCCCACTAGCGGGAGTTACAATGAGCAGTTCTTC.

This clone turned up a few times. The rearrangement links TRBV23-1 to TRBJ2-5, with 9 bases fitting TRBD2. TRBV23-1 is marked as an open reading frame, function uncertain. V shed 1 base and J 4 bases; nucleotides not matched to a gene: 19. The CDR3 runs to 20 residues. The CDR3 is CASSQLGEAPELAGAETQYF. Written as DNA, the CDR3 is TGCGCCAGCAGTCAATTAGGGGAAGCGCCAGAGTTAGCGGGAGCAGAGACCCAGTACTTC.